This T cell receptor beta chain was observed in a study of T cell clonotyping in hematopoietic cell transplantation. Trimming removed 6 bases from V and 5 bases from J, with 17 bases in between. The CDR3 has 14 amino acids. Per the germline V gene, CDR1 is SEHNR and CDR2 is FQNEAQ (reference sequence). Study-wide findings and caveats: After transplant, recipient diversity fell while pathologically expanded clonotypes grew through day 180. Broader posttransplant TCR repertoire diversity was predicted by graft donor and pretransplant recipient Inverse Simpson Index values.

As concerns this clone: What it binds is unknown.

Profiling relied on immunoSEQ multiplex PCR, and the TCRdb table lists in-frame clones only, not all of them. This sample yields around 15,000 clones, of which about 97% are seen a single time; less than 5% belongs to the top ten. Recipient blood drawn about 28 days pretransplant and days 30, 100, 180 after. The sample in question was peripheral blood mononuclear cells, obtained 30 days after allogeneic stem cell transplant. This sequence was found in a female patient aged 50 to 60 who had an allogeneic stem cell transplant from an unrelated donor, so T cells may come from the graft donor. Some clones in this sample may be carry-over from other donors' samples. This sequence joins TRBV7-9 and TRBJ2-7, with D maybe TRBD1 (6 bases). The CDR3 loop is CASRPRGRSDEQYF. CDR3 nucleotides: TGTGCCAGCAGACCCAGGGGAAGGTCGGACGAGCAGTACTTC.